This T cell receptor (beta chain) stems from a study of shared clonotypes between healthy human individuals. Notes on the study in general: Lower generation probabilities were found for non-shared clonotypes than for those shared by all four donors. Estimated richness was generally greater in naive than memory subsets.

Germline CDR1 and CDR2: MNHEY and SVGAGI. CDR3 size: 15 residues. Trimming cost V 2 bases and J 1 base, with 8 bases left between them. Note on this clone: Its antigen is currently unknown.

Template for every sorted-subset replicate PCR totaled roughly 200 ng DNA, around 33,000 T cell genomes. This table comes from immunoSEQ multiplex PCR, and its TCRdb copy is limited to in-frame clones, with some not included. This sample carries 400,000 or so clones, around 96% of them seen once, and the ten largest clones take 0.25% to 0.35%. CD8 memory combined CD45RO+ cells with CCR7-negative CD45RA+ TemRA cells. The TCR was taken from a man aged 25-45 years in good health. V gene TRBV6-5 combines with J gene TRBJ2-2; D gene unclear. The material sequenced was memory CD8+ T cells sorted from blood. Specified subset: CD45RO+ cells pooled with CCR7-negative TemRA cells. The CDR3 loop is CASSYAIENTGELFF. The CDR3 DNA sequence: TGTGCCAGCAGTTACGCTATCGAGAACACCGGGGAGCTGTTTTTT.